Sequencing of this T cell receptor beta chain was carried out in a study of T cells in Graves' hyperthyroidism and ophthalmopathy. Study results and caveats: By a 13 V-J model, ophthalmopathy was set apart from stable hyperthyroidism.

The patients, who ranged from 18 to 65 in age, presented with newly diagnosed hyperthyroidism lasting under 2 months. About 10 ml of fresh peripheral blood supplied the PBMCs. CDR1 is SGDLS, CDR2 YYNGEE, per germline. V was shortened by 0 bases and J by 0 bases, with 13 bases between the two germline ends. This CDR3 contains 18 residues. Researchers amplified the TCR beta CDR3 regions from RNA transcripts. The HTBI primer set served for first-round RT-PCR of the TCR CDR3. TCRdb independently ran MiXCR on the multiplex PCR reads; one entry per CDR3 protein. The table lists under 250,000 distinct CDR3 sequences, about 15% of them singletons. In this sample, this clonotype turned up a few times. Antigen: not known.

The clonotype was recovered from a man aged 50 to 60 with Graves' hyperthyroidism. The genes are TRBV9 and TRBJ2-6; the D gene is possibly TRBD1 (6 bases). The sequencing input was blood. CDR3 sequence: CASSVGYRDTSGANVLTF. CDR3 in DNA: TGTGCCAGCAGCGTAGGTTACCGGGACACCTCTGGGGCCAACGTCCTGACTTTC.